The text below deals with one TCR beta chain. A much larger clone differs by one base, so this may be a read error. These data originate in a study of tumor-infiltrating lymphocytes in primary liver carcinoma. Germline CDR1 is LGHNA and CDR2 is YNFKEQ. J lost 8 bases, V lost 4 bases, and 8 bases had no gene match. This CDR3 is built from 15 residues. With a constant-region primer, TCR beta cDNA was made from approximately 500 ng of total RNA. Libraries for TCR beta were built through three nested multiplex PCR rounds, which together made up a slightly modified ARM-PCR procedure. The first two PCR rounds used TRBV1-TRBV30 primers with a Cbeta primer, roughly 10 cycles each. TCRdb recomputed calls from the multiplex PCR reads with MiXCR, one row per CDR3 protein. This sample carries fewer than 350,000 distinct CDR3 sequences, 65% of them seen once, and the ten largest clones take about 9.4%. Germline DNA was also extracted, with blood RNA taken from unsorted whole blood.

V usage is TRBV4-2 and J usage is TRBJ2-1; TRBD2 matches 10 bases. This TCR was sampled from a man aged 40-55 years with primary liver carcinoma and hepatitis B virus infection. The specimen was peripheral blood. In nucleotides, the CDR3 is TGTGCCAGCAGCCGTTGGACTAGCGGAGACTATGAGCAGTTCTTC. Translation gives CASSRWTSGDYEQFF.